In this sample, the clone carrying this TCR beta chain turned up many times. TCRdb redid the calling of the RACE reads with MiXCR, one entry per CDR3 protein. This sample has fewer than 95,000 distinct CDR3 sequences; approximately 11% occur once, and the top ten carry roughly 2%. As to time point: patch test 2, 6 weeks after DPC sensitization. Treatment described: therapeutic diphenylcyclopropenone sensitization with weekly scalp DPC. The sample is drawn from a study of human T cells and chemical hapten exposure. Study at large: Once 0.01% DPC had been applied to the upper back by patch test, readings were taken at 6 days. Per-sample TCR yield variation was attributed mainly to small pooled library volume differences.

The sequence derives from a man aged 35 to 55 with alopecia areata. Some clones in this sample may be carry-over from other donors' samples. The sequencing here drew on whole blood, taken in connection with sensitization to the hapten diphenylcyclopropenone (DPC).

CDR3 bases: TGCGCCAGCAGCCAGGGGGTGCGATCACCCCTCCACTTT. This translates into CASSQGVRSPLHF. This sequence joins TRBV4-3 and TRBJ1-6; D is perhaps TRBD1 (5 bases). Germline V gives CDR1 LGHNA, CDR2 YSLEER. This CDR3 has 13 residues. V was trimmed by 3 bases and J by 10 bases, leaving 10 bases between them.